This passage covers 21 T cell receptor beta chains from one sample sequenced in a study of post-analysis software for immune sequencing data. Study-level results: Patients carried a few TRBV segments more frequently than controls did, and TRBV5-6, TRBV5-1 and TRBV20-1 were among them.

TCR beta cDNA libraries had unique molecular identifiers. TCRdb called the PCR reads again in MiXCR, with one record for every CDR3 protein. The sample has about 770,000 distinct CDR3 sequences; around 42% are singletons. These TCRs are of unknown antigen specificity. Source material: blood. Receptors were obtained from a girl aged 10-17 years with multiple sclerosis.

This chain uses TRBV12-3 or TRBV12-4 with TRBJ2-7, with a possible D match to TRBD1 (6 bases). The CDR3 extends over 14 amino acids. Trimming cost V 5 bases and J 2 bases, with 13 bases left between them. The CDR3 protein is CASSLTGSAYEQYF. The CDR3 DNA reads TGTGCCAGCAGTCTAACAGGGTCGGCCTACGAGCAGTACTTC.

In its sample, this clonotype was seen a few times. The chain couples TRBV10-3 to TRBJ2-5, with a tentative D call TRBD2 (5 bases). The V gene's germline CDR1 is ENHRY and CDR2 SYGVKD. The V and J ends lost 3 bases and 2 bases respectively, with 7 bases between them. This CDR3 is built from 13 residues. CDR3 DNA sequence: TGTGCCATCAGTGAAGCGGAGCAAGAGACCCAGTACTTC. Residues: CAISEAEQETQYF.

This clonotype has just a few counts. CDR3 in amino acids: CASSLPGGFDEQYF. CDR3 DNA sequence: TGTGCCAGCAGCCTCCCAGGGGGCTTCGACGAGCAGTACTTC. The chain combines TRBV28 with TRBJ2-7; TRBD1 agrees at 8 bases. CDR3 length: 14 amino acids. J was trimmed by 5 bases and V by 6 bases; bases with no gene match: 9. CDR1 is MDHEN and CDR2 is SYDVKM in the germline V gene.

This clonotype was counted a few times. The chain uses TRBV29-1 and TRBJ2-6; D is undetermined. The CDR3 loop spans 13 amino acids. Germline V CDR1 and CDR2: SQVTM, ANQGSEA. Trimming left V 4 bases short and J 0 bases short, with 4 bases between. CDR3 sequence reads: CSVGFSGANVLTF. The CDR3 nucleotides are TGCAGCGTTGGATTCTCTGGGGCCAACGTCCTGACTTTC.

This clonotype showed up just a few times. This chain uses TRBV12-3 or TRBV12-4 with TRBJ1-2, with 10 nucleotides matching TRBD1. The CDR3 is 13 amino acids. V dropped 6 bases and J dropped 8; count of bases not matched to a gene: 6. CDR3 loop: CASRPRTGGGYTF. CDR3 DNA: TGTGCCAGCAGGCCCCGGACAGGGGGAGGCTACACCTTC.

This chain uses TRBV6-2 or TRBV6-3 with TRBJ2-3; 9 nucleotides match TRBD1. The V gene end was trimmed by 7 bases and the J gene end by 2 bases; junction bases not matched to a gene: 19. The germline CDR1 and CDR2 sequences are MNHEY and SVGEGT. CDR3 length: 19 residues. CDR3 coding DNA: TGTGCCAGCACCACGGACAGGGGAGAAGCGGAGGTGCCCACAGATACGCAGTATTTT. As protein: CASTTDRGEAEVPTDTQYF.

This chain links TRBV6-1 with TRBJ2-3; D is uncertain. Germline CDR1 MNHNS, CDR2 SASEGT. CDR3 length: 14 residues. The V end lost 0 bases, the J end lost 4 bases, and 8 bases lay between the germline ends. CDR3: CASSEAGRSDTQYF. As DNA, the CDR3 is TGTGCCAGCAGTGAAGCTGGTAGATCAGATACGCAGTATTTT.

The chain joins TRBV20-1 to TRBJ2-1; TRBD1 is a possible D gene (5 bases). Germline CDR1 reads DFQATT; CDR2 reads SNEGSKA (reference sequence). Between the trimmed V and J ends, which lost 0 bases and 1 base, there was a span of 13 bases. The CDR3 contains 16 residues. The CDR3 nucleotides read TGCAGTGCTAGAGATAGGGGCGCAGTGTCCTACAATGAGCAGTTCTTC. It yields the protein CSARDRGAVSYNEQFF.

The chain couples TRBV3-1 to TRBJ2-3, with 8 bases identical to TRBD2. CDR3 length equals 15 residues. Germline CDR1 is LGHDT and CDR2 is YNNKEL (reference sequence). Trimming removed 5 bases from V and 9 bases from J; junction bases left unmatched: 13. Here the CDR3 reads CASSDSGTSFVTQYF. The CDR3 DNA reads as TGTGCCAGCAGCGACAGCGGGACTAGTTTCGTCACGCAGTATTTT.

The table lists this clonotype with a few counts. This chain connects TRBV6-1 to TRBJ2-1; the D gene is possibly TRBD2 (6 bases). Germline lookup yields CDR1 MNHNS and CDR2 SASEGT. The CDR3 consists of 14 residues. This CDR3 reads CGADGGASYNEQFF. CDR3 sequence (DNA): TGTGGCGCCGACGGGGGAGCCTCCTACAATGAGCAGTTCTTC.

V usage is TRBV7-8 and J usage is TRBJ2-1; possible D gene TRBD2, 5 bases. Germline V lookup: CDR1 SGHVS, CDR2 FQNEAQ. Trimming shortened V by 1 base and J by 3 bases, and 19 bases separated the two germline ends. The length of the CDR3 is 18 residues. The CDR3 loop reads CASSLESILGEGYNEQFF. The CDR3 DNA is TGTGCCAGCAGCTTAGAATCGATCTTGGGAGAAGGCTACAATGAGCAGTTCTTC.

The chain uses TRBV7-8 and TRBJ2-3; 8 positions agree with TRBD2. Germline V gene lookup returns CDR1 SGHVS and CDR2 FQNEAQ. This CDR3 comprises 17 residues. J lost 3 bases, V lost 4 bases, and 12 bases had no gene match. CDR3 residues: CASSSGRGGIVTDTQYF. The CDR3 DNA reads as TGTGCCAGCAGCTCCGGCCGGGGGGGTATAGTTACAGATACGCAGTATTTT.

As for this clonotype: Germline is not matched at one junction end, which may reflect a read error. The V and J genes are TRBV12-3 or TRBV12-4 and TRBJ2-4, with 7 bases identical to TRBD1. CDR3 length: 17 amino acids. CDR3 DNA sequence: TGTGCCAGCAGTGGACAGGACAGGTTTGTTATCAAAAACATTCGGTACTTC. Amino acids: CASSGQDRFVIKNIRYF.

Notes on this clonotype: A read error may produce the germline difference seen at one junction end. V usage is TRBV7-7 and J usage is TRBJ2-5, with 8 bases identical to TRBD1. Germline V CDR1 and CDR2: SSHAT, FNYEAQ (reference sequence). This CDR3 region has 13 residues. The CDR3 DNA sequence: TGTGCTAGCAGCGCCGACAGGGGAGAGACCCAGTACTTC. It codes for CASSADRGETQYF.

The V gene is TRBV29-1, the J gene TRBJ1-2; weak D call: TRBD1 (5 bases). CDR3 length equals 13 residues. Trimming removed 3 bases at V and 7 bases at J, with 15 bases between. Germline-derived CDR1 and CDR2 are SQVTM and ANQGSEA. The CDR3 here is CSVEGQGDFGYTF. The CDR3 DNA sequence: TGCAGCGTTGAGGGGCAGGGTGATTTTGGCTACACCTTC.

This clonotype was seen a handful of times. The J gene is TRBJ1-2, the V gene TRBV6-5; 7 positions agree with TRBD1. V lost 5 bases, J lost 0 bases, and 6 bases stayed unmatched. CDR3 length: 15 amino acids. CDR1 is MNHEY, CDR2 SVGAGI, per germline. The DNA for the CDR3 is TGTGCCAGCAGTGACCGGGACAGAACTAACTATGGCTACACCTTC. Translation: CASSDRDRTNYGYTF.

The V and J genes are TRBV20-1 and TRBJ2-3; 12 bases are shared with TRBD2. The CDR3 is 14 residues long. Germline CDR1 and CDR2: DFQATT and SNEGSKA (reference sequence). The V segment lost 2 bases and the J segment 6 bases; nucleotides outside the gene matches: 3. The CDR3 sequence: CSARRTSGMDTQYF. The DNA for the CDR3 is TGCAGTGCTAGAAGGACTAGCGGGATGGATACGCAGTATTTT.

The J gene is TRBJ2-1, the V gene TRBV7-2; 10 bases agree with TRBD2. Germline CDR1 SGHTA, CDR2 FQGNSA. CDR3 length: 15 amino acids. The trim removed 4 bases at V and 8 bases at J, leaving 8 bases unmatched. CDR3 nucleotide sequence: TGTGCCAGCAGCTCCATGGGGCTAGCGGGAGATGAGCAGTTCTTC. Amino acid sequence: CASSSMGLAGDEQFF.

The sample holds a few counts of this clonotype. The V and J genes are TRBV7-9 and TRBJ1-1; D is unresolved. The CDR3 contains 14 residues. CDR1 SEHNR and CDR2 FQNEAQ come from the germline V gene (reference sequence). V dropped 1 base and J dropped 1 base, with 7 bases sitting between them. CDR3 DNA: TGTGCCAGCAGCTTAGTAGCAGGGAACACTGAAGCTTTCTTT. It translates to CASSLVAGNTEAFF.

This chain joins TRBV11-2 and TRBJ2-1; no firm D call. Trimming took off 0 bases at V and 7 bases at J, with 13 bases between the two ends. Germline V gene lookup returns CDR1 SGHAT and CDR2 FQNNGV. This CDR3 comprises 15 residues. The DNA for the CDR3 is TGTGCCAGCAGCTTAGATGACCCCGTGCAAAATGAGCAGTTCTTC. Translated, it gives CASSLDDPVQNEQFF. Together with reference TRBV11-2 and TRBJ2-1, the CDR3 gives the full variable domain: EAGVAQSPRYKIIEKRQSVAFWCNPISGHATLYWYQQILGQGPKLLIQFQNNGVVDDSQLPKDRFSAERLKGVDSTLKIQPAKLEDSAVYLCASSLDDPVQNEQFFGPGTRLTVL.

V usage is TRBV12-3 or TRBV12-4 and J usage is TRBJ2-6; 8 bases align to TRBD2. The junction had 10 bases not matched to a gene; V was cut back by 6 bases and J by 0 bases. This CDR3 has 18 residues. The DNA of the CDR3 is TGTGCCAGCAGCCCCGGGACTAGATTTTTCTCTGGGGCCAACGTCCTGACTTTC. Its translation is CASSPGTRFFSGANVLTF.